Below, 31 T cell receptor beta chains from the same sample are listed, as sequenced in a study of beta chain features in type 1 diabetes. The whole isolated RNA underwent reverse transcription, so sequencing captured expressed TCRB transcripts. The assay was immunoSEQ multiplex PCR, and TCRdb's table has in-frame clones only and misses some. The data contain hundreds of thousands of clones, 11% to 15% of them singletons. Sequences were obtained from naive CD4+ T cells from blood. The receptors derive from a man younger than 45 in good health.

This clone was observed a handful of times. V usage is TRBV5-6 and J usage is TRBJ2-7; either TRBD1 or TRBD2 may supply D (5 bases each). Germline V gene data show CDR1 as SGHDT and CDR2 as YYEEEE. V lost 0 bases, J lost 6 bases, and 10 bases lay in between. The CDR3 runs to 13 residues. Here the CDR3 reads CASSLGEGREQYF. CDR3 nucleotide sequence: TGTGCCAGCAGCTTGGGAGAGGGGCGCGAGCAGTACTTC.

This clone showed up just a few times. The chain combines TRBV25-1 with TRBJ1-3, with TRBD1 matching 10 bases. Germline V CDR1 and CDR2: MGHDK, SYGVNS. V lost 7 bases, J lost 2 bases, and 8 bases stayed unmatched. The CDR3 runs to 16 residues. CDR3 nucleotides: TGTGCCAGCAAACGCGGGACAGGGGCTGCTGGAAACACCATATATTTT. It yields the protein CASKRGTGAAGNTIYF.

This clone has just a few counts. This chain uses TRBV20-1 with TRBJ1-2; no definite D call. The CDR3 extends over 11 amino acids. Per the germline V gene, CDR1 is DFQATT and CDR2 is SNEGSKA (reference sequence). Trimming shortened V by 2 bases and J by 4 bases, and 5 bases separated the two germline ends. The CDR3 reads CSARNSYGYTF. The CDR3, as DNA: TGCAGTGCTAGAAACAGCTATGGCTACACCTTC.

The chain couples TRBV5-1 to TRBJ2-2; 9 bases map to TRBD2. J was trimmed by 8 bases and V by 4 bases; bases with no gene match: 3. CDR3 length: 13 amino acids. The germline CDR1 and CDR2 sequences are SGHRS and YFSETQ. Here the CDR3 DNA reads TGCGCCAGCAGCCGGACTAGCGCTGGGGAGCTGTTTTTT. Its translation: CASSRTSAGELFF.

V gene TRBV4-3 combines with J gene TRBJ2-5; D is undetermined. This CDR3 has 15 residues. V was pared by 0 bases and J by 1 base, with 9 bases between. From germline, CDR1 is LGHNA and CDR2 YSLEER. The chain's CDR3 is CASSQENRLQETQYF. DNA of the CDR3: TGCGCCAGCAGCCAAGAGAATCGCCTCCAAGAGACCCAGTACTTC.

This chain joins TRBV6-5 and TRBJ2-1; the match to TRBD2 covers 10 bases. This CDR3 spans 15 amino acids. CDR1 and CDR2 from the germline V gene are MNHEY and SVGAGI. Germline trimming cut 6 bases from V and 8 bases from J; bases unmatched to any gene: 10. CDR3 coding DNA: TGTGCCAGCAGACCACCGGGACTAGCGTCCCATGAGCAGTTCTTC. Protein product: CASRPPGLASHEQFF.

This clone has only a few counts. This chain joins TRBV4-1 and TRBJ2-1; 9 positions match TRBD2. CDR1 and CDR2 (germline): MGHRA, YSYEKL. The CDR3 covers 14 residues. The junction had 5 bases not matched to a gene; V was cut back by 8 bases and J by 3 bases. CDR3 nucleotides: TGCGCCAGCTCAAGCGGGGGGATCTACAATGAGCAGTTCTTC. This translates into CASSSGGIYNEQFF.

This clone was detected only a few times. The chain uses TRBV4-3 and TRBJ2-7; D gene ambiguous. Trimming took 0 bases from V and 0 from J, leaving 12 bases between them. Germline V gives CDR1 LGHNA, CDR2 YSLEER. The length of the CDR3 is 16 residues. The CDR3 sequence: CASSQDTSRSSYEQYF. As DNA, the CDR3 is TGCGCCAGCAGCCAAGATACGAGCAGGAGCTCCTACGAGCAGTACTTC.

This clone was picked up a small number of times. The CDR3 coding sequence is TGTGCCAGCAGGAATAGCGGGGGCACCGGGGAGCTGTTTTTT. Its protein is CASRNSGGTGELFF. The chain employs TRBV5-4 and TRBJ2-2; 9 bases align to TRBD2. The CDR3 has 14 residues. Germline V lookup: CDR1 SGHNT, CDR2 YYREEE (reference sequence). J lost 4 bases, V lost 5 bases, and 3 bases had no gene match.

This chain connects TRBV9 to TRBJ1-1; weak D call: TRBD1 (6 bases). The CDR3 is 14 residues long. V was trimmed by 3 bases and J by 1 base, leaving 10 bases between them. Germline V lookup: CDR1 SGDLS, CDR2 YYNGEE. As DNA, the CDR3 is TGTGCCAGCAGCGCCAGGGGACGGAACACTGAAGCTTTCTTT. This encodes CASSARGRNTEAFF.

J is TRBJ2-3 and V is TRBV10-3; D is unresolved. Germline assignment: CDR1 ENHRY and CDR2 SYGVKD. The V gene lost 2 bases and the J gene lost 0 bases, with 6 bases spanning the gap. The CDR3 has 14 amino acids. The CDR3 coding sequence is TGTGCCATCAGTGAGCCGGACAGCACAGATACGCAGTATTTT. It is translated as CAISEPDSTDTQYF.

This chain joins TRBV2 and TRBJ1-1; D gene ambiguous. V lost 7 bases, J lost 0 bases, and 9 bases lay in between. The CDR3 has 13 amino acids. CDR1 and CDR2 (germline): SNHLY, FYNNEI. This CDR3 is CASTDGLNTEAFF. DNA of the CDR3: TGTGCCAGCACCGACGGTCTGAACACTGAAGCTTTCTTT.

The rearrangement links TRBV2 to TRBJ1-2; D is unresolved. Trimming cost V 1 base and J 4 bases, with 10 bases left between them. Germline V gene data show CDR1 as SNHLY and CDR2 as FYNNEI. The CDR3 extends over 14 amino acids. CDR3 region: CASSEGQDFYGYTF. Here the CDR3 DNA reads TGTGCCAGCAGTGAAGGCCAGGACTTCTATGGCTACACCTTC.

This clone has just one count. The chain combines TRBV9 with TRBJ2-1; D is perhaps TRBD1 or TRBD2 (5 bases each). Germline-derived CDR1 and CDR2 are SGDLS and YYNGEE. The length of the CDR3 is 15 residues. V lost 3 bases and J 9 bases, leaving 19 bases between the germline ends. CDR3 in DNA: TGTGCCAGCAGCGCGAGGGGAGACCCGACGGTTGAGCAGTTCTTC. Its protein is CASSARGDPTVEQFF.

This clone appeared a few times. The V call is TRBV11-2, the J call TRBJ1-2; D is unresolved. CDR1 and CDR2 from the germline V gene are SGHAT and FQNNGV. This CDR3 has 11 residues. V was pared by 5 bases and J by 7 bases, with 8 bases between. The CDR3 nucleotides are TGTGCCAGCAGCCAAATGTCTGGCTACACCTTC. Amino acids: CASSQMSGYTF.

This clone was counted a few times. J is TRBJ2-3 and V is TRBV6-1; no clear D gene. Trimming removed 1 base at V and 1 base at J, with 12 bases between. Germline V gene data show CDR1 as MNHNS and CDR2 as SASEGT. The CDR3 loop spans 16 amino acids. CDR3 nucleotides: TGTGCCAGCAGTGAAGACCTCCCTCTTGGCACAGATACGCAGTATTTT. Protein sequence: CASSEDLPLGTDTQYF.

The V call is TRBV11-2, the J call TRBJ2-7; TRBD1 agrees at 10 bases. Per germline, CDR1 SGHAT and CDR2 FQNNGV. J gave up 2 bases and V 1 base, and 5 bases lay outside the gene matches. This CDR3 has 16 amino acids. The CDR3 spells CASSLAAGQGPYEQYF. DNA of the CDR3: TGTGCCAGCAGCTTAGCGGCGGGACAGGGGCCCTACGAGCAGTACTTC. Full variable domain (outside the CDR3, taken from reference TRBV11-2 and TRBJ2-7): EAGVAQSPRYKIIEKRQSVAFWCNPISGHATLYWYQQILGQGPKLLIQFQNNGVVDDSQLPKDRFSAERLKGVDSTLKIQPAKLEDSAVYLCASSLAAGQGPYEQYFGPGTRLTVT.

This clone was observed a few times. V is TRBV30 and J is TRBJ2-5, with 10 bases aligning to TRBD1. CDR1 is GTSNPN, CDR2 SVGIG, per germline (reference sequence). Germline trimming cut 7 bases from V and 7 bases from J; bases unmatched to any gene: 6. The CDR3 contains 12 residues. CDR3 sequence: CAFDRGRGTQYF. Written as DNA, the CDR3 is TGTGCCTTTGACAGGGGGCGCGGGACCCAGTACTTC.

This clone was observed a few times. The chain carries TRBV29-1 and TRBJ2-2; D is ambiguous. Looked up from germline, CDR1 is SQVTM and CDR2 is ANQGSEA. With 1 base removed from V and 0 bases from J, the gap between germline ends came to 12 bases. The CDR3 loop spans 16 amino acids. The CDR3 DNA is TGCAGCGTTGAAGCACCTAGTGTCTCGAACACCGGGGAGCTGTTTTTT. Its protein is CSVEAPSVSNTGELFF.

This clone was recorded a few times. This rearrangement joins TRBV12-5 to TRBJ2-3, with 11 bases identical to TRBD2. Per the germline V gene, CDR1 is LGHNT and CDR2 is FRNRAP. The CDR3 is 14 residues long. J lost 1 base, V lost 7 bases, and 1 base had no gene match. The CDR3 region is CASALAGGTDTQYF. The CDR3 DNA is TGTGCTAGTGCACTAGCGGGGGGCACAGATACGCAGTATTTT. The whole variable domain, filled in from reference TRBV12-5 and TRBJ2-3, reads DARVTQTPRHKVTEMGQEVTMRCQPILGHNTVFWYRQTMMQGLELLAYFRNRAPLDDSGMPKDRFSAEMPDATLATLKIQPSEPRDSAVYFCASALAGGTDTQYFGPGTRLTVL.

A few counts support this clone. The rearrangement links TRBV6-5 to TRBJ1-1; TRBD1 matches at 8 bases. Trimming at V came to 10 bases and at J to 8 bases, leaving 12 bases not matched to a gene. The CDR3 totals 13 residues. Germline CDR1 reads MNHEY; CDR2 reads SVGAGI. The CDR3 nucleotides read TGTGCCACCCGTGGGACAGGACTTACGGAAGCTTTCTTT. This encodes CATRGTGLTEAFF.

This clone came up a few times. V usage is TRBV27 and J usage is TRBJ1-1; a weak D match, TRBD1 (6 bases). Trimming left V 4 bases short and J 3 bases short, with 12 bases between. There are 14 residues in the CDR3. The germline gives CDR1 MNHEY, CDR2 SMNVEV (reference sequence). CDR3 DNA sequence: TGTGCCAGCAGTTCCTCAGGGGTGGACACTGAAGCTTTCTTT. This codes for CASSSSGVDTEAFF.

This clone was observed a handful of times. The chain joins TRBV14 to TRBJ2-5, with 13 bases aligning to TRBD2. Germline loops: CDR1 SGHDN, CDR2 FVKESK. This CDR3 comprises 15 residues. V shed 4 bases and J 5 bases; nucleotides not matched to a gene: 4. CDR3 loop: CASSRTSGGWETQYF. In nucleotides, the CDR3 is TGTGCCAGCAGCCGGACTAGCGGGGGTTGGGAGACCCAGTACTTC.

This clone was counted a few times. This chain uses TRBV7-2 with TRBJ2-3; 7 nucleotides line up with TRBD2. This CDR3 region has 17 residues. Trimming cost V 4 bases and J 0 bases; bases outside gene matches: 10. Germline-derived CDR1 and CDR2 are SGHTA and FQGNSA. This CDR3 reads CASSSTPGLVSTDTQYF. In DNA form, the CDR3 reads TGTGCCAGCAGCTCCACCCCAGGACTAGTGAGCACAGATACGCAGTATTTT. The full variable domain, completed using reference TRBV7-2 and TRBJ2-3, is GAGVSQSPSNKVTEKGKDVELRCDPISGHTALYWYRQSLGQGLEFLIYFQGNSAPDKSGLPSDRFSAERTGGSVSTLTIQRTQQEDSAVYLCASSSTPGLVSTDTQYFGPGTRLTVL.

The chain links TRBV7-2 to TRBJ2-3, with D possibly matching TRBD2 (6 bases). The CDR3 consists of 12 residues. CDR1 SGHTA and CDR2 FQGNSA come from the germline V gene. The germline V and J ends were trimmed by 3 bases and 9 bases, with 10 bases remaining between them. In nucleotides, the CDR3 is TGTGCCAGCAGCTTTGGTGGAGGGACGCAGTATTTT. It codes for CASSFGGGTQYF.

CDR3 DNA: TGTGCCAGCAGTGCCGGGCGTAACTATGGCTACACCTTC. This encodes CASSAGRNYGYTF. The chain recombines TRBV2 with TRBJ1-2; D is unresolved. The CDR3 covers 13 residues. Deletions cut 4 bases from V and 1 base from J, with 7 bases between. In germline, CDR1 is SNHLY, CDR2 FYNNEI.

The rearrangement uses TRBV9 and TRBJ1-2; 8 bases are shared with TRBD1. Germline CDR1 SGDLS, CDR2 YYNGEE. The CDR3 totals 15 residues. V dropped 7 bases and J dropped 0; count of bases not matched to a gene: 8. The CDR3 DNA sequence: TGTGCCAGCCAGCCCGGGACAGGCCCTAACTATGGCTACACCTTC. As protein: CASQPGTGPNYGYTF.

This clone has just a few counts. The genes are TRBV2 and TRBJ2-1; 8 positions agree with TRBD2. This CDR3 comprises 15 residues. Losses at the gene ends were 4 bases for V and 2 bases for J; bases not matched to a gene: 4. Germline lookup yields CDR1 SNHLY and CDR2 FYNNEI. CDR3 protein: CASSGGLATYNEQFF. The CDR3 DNA reads as TGTGCCAGCAGTGGAGGACTAGCTACCTACAATGAGCAGTTCTTC. The full variable domain, rest sourced from reference TRBV2 and TRBJ2-1, is EPEVTQTPSHQVTQMGQEVILRCVPISNHLYFYWYRQILGQKVEFLVSFYNNEISEKSEIFDDQFSVERPDGSNFTLKIRSTKLEDSAMYFCASSGGLATYNEQFFGPGTRLTVL.

In its sample, this clone was seen a few times. This chain links TRBV14 with TRBJ2-6; D is unresolved. The CDR3 is made up of 16 amino acids. The germline V gene has CDR1 SGHDN and CDR2 FVKESK. Trimming took off 1 base at V and 2 bases at J, with 9 bases between the two ends. The CDR3 region has the DNA TGTGCCAGCAGCCAAGTTCCCGGGCCTGGGGCCAACGTCCTGACTTTC. Amino acid sequence: CASSQVPGPGANVLTF.

A few counts support this clone. The chain joins TRBV5-6 to TRBJ2-5; D is ambiguous. Per the germline V gene, CDR1 is SGHDT and CDR2 is YYEEEE. The CDR3 is 12 residues long. The V and J ends lost 4 bases and 9 bases respectively, with 13 bases between them. CDR3 bases: TGTGCCAGCAGCGTGGACGGCGAGGCCCAGTACTTC. Translating gives CASSVDGEAQYF.

The rearrangement joins TRBV14 to TRBJ2-7; maybe TRBD1 (5 bases). The CDR3 is 13 amino acids. CDR1 and CDR2 from the germline V gene are SGHDN and FVKESK. Trimming cost V 1 base and J 5 bases, with 9 bases left between them. CDR3 amino acids: CASSQGQYHEQYV. CDR3 DNA: TGTGCCAGCAGCCAAGGACAGTACCACGAGCAGTACGTC.